This TCR beta chain was profiled in a study of blood T cell repertoires in COVID-19. Overall study: Sites across the United States, Italy and Spain contributed samples from acute and convalescent COVID-19.

How the authors handled the data: Estimated nucleated cell counts came from reference gene primer amplification. The protocol was immunoSEQ multiplex PCR, while the TCRdb copy is restricted to in-frame clones and leaves out a portion. D and trimming were read from the DNA, whereas the V and J calls and clone size are those reported in that table. The sample includes about 300,000 clones, more than 75% of them seen just once. This clone was found once. Trimming removed 4 bases from V and 8 bases from J; junction bases left unmatched: 5. In germline, CDR1 is MDHEN, CDR2 SYDVKM. The CDR3 runs 14 residues.

Sequenced sample: peripheral blood. The V call is TRBV28, the J call TRBJ2-3, with TRBD2 identical over 11 bases. The receptor was derived from a woman aged 50 to 65 with acute or convalescent COVID-19. CDR3 protein: CASSSGTSGLTQYF. The CDR3 nucleotides read TGTGCCAGCAGTTCCGGGACTAGCGGTCTTACGCAGTATTTT. Using reference TRBV28 and TRBJ2-3 for the parts outside the CDR3, the full variable domain is DVKVTQSSRYLVKRTGEKVFLECVQDMDHENMFWYRQDPGLGLRLIYFSYDVKMKEKGDIPEGYSVSREKKERFSLILESASTNQTSMYLCASSSGTSGLTQYFGPGTRLTVL.